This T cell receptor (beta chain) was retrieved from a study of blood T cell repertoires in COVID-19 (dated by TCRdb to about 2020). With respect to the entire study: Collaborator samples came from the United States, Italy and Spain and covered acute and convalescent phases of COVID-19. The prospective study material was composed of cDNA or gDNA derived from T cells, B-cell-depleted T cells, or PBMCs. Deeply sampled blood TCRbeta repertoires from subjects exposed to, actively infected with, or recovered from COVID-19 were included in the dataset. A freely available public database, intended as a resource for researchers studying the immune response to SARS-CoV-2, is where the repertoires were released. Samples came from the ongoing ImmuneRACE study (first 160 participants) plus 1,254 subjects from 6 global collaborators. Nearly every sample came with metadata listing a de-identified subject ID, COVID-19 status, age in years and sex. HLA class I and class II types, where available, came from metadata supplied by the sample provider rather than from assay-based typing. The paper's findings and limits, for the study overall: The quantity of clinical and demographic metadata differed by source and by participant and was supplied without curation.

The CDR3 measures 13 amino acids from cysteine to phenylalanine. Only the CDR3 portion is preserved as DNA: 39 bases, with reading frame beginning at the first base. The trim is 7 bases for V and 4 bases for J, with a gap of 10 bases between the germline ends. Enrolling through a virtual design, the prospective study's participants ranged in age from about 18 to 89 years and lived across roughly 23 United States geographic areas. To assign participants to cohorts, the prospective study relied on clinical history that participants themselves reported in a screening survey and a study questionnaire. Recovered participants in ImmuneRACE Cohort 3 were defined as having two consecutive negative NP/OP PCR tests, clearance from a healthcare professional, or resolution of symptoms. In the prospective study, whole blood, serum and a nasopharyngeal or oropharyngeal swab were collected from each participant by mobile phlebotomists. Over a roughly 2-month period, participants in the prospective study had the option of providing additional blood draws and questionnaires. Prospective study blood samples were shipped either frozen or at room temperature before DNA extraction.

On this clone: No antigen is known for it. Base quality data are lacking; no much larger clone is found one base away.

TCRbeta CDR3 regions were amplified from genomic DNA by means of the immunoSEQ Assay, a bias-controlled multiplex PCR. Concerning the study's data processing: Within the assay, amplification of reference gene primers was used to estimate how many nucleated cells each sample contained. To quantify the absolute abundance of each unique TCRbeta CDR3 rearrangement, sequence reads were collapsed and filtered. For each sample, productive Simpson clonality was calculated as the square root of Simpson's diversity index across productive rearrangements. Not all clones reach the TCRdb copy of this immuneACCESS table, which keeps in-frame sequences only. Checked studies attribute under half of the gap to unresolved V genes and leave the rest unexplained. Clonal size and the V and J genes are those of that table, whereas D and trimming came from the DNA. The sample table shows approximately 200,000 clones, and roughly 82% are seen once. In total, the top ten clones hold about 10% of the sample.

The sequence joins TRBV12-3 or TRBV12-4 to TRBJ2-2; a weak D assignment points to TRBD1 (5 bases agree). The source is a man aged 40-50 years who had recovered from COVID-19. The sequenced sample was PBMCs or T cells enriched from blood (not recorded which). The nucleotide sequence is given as TGTGCCAGCAAGAGACAGAGCACCGGGGAGCTGTTTTTT. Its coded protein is CASKRQSTGELFF.